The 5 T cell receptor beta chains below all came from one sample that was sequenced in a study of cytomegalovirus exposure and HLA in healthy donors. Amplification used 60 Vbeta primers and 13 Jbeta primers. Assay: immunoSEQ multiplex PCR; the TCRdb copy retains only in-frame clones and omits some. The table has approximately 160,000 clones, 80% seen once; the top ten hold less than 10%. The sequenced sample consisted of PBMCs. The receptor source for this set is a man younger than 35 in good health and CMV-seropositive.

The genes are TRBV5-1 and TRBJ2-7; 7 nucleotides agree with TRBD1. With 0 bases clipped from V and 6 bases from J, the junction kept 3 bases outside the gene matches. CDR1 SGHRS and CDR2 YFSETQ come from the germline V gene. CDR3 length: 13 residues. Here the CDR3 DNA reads TGCGCCAGCAGCTTGGGACAGGGTGGCGAGCAGTACTTC. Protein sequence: CASSLGQGGEQYF.

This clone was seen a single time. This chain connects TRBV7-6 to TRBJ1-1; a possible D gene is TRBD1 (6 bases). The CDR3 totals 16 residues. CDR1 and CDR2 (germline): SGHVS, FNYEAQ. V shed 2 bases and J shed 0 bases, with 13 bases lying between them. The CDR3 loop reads CASSLLGGAMNTEAFF. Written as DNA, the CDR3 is TGTGCCAGCAGCTTATTAGGGGGGGCGATGAACACTGAAGCTTTCTTT.

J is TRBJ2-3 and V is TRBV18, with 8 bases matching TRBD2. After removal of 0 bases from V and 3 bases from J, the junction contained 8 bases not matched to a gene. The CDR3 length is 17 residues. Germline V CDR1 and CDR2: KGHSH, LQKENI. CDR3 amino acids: CASSPPLLAVDTDTQYF. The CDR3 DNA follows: TGTGCCAGCTCACCACCCTTACTAGCGGTCGATACAGATACGCAGTATTTT.

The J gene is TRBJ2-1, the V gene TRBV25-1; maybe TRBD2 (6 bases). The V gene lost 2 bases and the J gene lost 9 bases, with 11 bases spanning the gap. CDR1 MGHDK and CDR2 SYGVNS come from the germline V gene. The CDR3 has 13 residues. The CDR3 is CASSETGAGEQFF. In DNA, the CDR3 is TGTGCCAGCAGTGAAACGGGAGCGGGTGAGCAGTTCTTC.

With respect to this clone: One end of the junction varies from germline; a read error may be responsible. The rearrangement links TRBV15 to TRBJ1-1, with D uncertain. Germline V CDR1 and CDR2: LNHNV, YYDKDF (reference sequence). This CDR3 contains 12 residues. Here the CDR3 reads CATSRDNSEAFF. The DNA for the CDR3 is TGTGCCACCAGCAGAGATAACAGTGAAGCTTTCTTT.